The 9 T cell receptor beta chains below were found in one sample sequenced in a study of T-cell reconstitution after alpha-beta-depleted transplantation in children. Unique molecular identifiers were incorporated into the prepared TCRbeta library. TCRdb reprocessed the PCR reads with MiXCR, giving one entry per CDR3 protein. The sample shows around 420,000 distinct CDR3 sequences, 15% to 20% of them seen only once. The sequencing here drew on PBMCs, mostly from graft donor cells, taken 360 days after TCRalphabeta/CD19-depleted stem cell transplant. Source of these receptors: a boy under two years old who had a stem cell transplant for Wiskott-Aldrich syndrome, so the T cells may come from the graft donor.

This chain joins TRBV2 and TRBJ1-5; weak D call: TRBD1 (6 bases). V shed 6 bases and J shed 5 bases, with 14 bases lying between them. CDR1 is SNHLY and CDR2 is FYNNEI in the germline V gene. The CDR3 is made up of 14 amino acids. Written as DNA, the CDR3 is TGTGCCAGCAGCGGACAGAGGACGGATCAGCCCCAGCATTTT. Translation: CASSGQRTDQPQHF.

The chain recombines TRBV20-1 with TRBJ2-7; TRBD2 aligns across 7 bases. The CDR3 extends over 12 amino acids. V gave up 8 bases and J gave up 7 bases; unmatched junction bases: 11. Germline V gene sequence: CDR1 DFQATT, CDR2 SNEGSKA (reference sequence). The CDR3 DNA is TGCAGTATTGAGCGGGGCATAGGGGAGCAGTACTTC. This encodes CSIERGIGEQYF.

This clonotype was detected only a few times. This chain joins TRBV9 and TRBJ1-1, with 9 bases that match TRBD1. The J segment lost 0 bases and the V segment lost 3 bases, leaving 3 bases of the junction unmatched. CDR3 length: 15 amino acids. The germline gives CDR1 SGDLS, CDR2 YYNGEE. The CDR3 region has the DNA TGTGCCAGCAGCGCACAGGGGGCGCTGAACACTGAAGCTTTCTTT. Its protein is CASSAQGALNTEAFF. Using reference TRBV9 and TRBJ1-1 for the parts outside the CDR3, the full variable domain is DSGVTQTPKHLITATGQRVTLRCSPRSGDLSVYWYQQSLDQGLQFLIQYYNGEERAKGNILERFSAQQFPDLHSELNLSSLELGDSALYFCASSAQGALNTEAFFGQGTRLTVV.

This clonotype occurred a few times. The V call is TRBV6-5, the J call TRBJ2-5; 8 bases are shared with TRBD2. V trimming: 4 bases; J trimming: 2 bases; junction bases outside the gene matches: 3. This CDR3 region has 14 residues. Germline CDR1 is MNHEY and CDR2 is SVGAGI. The CDR3, as DNA: TGTGCCAGCAGTTTGAGCGGGAGTCAAGAGACCCAGTACTTC. Translated, it gives CASSLSGSQETQYF.

This clonotype was recorded a few times. This sequence joins TRBV4-1 and TRBJ2-1; 8 nucleotides agree with TRBD1. The V gene end was trimmed by 1 base and the J gene end by 3 bases; junction bases not matched to a gene: 5. The CDR3 is 16 residues long. Germline lookup yields CDR1 MGHRA and CDR2 YSYEKL. This CDR3 is CASSQGTGNGYNEQFF. CDR3 sequence (DNA): TGCGCCAGCAGCCAAGGGACAGGGAACGGCTACAATGAGCAGTTCTTC.

The gene calls are TRBV6-5 and TRBJ1-2, with TRBD1 identical over 9 bases. Per the germline V gene, CDR1 is MNHEY and CDR2 is SVGAGI. The V and J ends lost 4 bases and 4 bases, in that order; junction bases with no gene match: 7. This CDR3 has 15 amino acids. Written as DNA, the CDR3 is TGTGCCAGCAGTTCGCCGGGACAGGGATTCTATGGCTACACCTTC. This gives the protein CASSSPGQGFYGYTF.

This clonotype has more than one count but fewer than ten. This chain joins TRBV29-1 and TRBJ2-1; 11 bases fit TRBD2. Germline assignment: CDR1 SQVTM and CDR2 ANQGSEA. The CDR3 is 14 residues long. The trim removed 7 bases at V and 10 bases at J, leaving 12 bases unmatched. CDR3 in DNA: TGCAGCGCCGTAGCGGGAGGGCCATTAGGCGAGCAGTTCTTC. Amino acids: CSAVAGGPLGEQFF.

This clonotype has a count of ten or more. The CDR3 loop is CASSLAGVNEQFF. Written as DNA, the CDR3 is TGCGCCAGCAGCTTAGCGGGAGTCAATGAGCAGTTCTTC. The gene calls are TRBV5-1 and TRBJ2-1; 8 bases are shared with TRBD2. Trimming cost V 2 bases and J 6 bases; bases outside gene matches: 1. CDR3 size: 13 residues. The germline CDR1 and CDR2 sequences are SGHRS and YFSETQ.

This clonotype was observed a handful of times. This chain links TRBV10-2 with TRBJ1-5; D remains unclear. This CDR3 is 13 amino acids long. Looked up from germline, CDR1 is WSHSY and CDR2 is SAAADI. V was trimmed by 3 bases and J by 5 bases, leaving 8 bases between them. CDR3 in DNA: TGCGCCAGCAGTGATAGGCTCCATCAGCCCCAGCATTTT. Residues: CASSDRLHQPQHF.